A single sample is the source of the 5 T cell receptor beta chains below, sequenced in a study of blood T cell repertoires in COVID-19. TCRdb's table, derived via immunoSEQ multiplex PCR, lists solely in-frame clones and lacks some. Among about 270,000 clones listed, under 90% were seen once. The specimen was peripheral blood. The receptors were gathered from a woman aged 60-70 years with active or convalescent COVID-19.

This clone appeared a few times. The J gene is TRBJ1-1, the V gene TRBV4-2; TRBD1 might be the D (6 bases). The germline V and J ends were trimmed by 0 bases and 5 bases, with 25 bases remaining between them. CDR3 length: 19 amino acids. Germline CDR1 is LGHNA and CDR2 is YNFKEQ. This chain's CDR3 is CASSQERGLRSEGITEAFF. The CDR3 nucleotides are TGTGCCAGCAGCCAAGAGAGGGGGTTAAGGTCCGAGGGTATTACTGAAGCTTTCTTT.

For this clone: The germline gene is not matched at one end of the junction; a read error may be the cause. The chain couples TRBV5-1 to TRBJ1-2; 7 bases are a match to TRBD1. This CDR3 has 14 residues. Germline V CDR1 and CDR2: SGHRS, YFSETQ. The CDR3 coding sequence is TGCGCCAGCAGCGTCGGGACAGAACCATATGTCTACACCTTC. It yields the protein CASSVGTEPYVYTF.

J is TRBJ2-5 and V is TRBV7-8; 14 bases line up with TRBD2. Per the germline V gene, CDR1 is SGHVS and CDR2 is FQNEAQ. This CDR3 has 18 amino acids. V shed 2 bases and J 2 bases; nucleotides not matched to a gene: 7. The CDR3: CASSLLATSGGVQETQYF. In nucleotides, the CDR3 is TGTGCCAGCAGCTTACTCGCGACTAGCGGGGGGGTACAAGAGACCCAGTACTTC.

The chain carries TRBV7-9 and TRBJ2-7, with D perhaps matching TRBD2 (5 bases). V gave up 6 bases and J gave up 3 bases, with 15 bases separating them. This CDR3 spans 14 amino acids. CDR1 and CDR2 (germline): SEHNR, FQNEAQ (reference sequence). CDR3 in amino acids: CASSSNTRNYEQYF. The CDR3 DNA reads TGTGCCAGCAGTTCCAATACTAGGAACTACGAGCAGTACTTC.

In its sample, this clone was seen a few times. The CDR3 nucleotides are TGCGCCAGCAGCCAACCCTTACAGGGGACTGGAAACACCATATATTTT. Its translation is CASSQPLQGTGNTIYF. The genes are TRBV4-1 and TRBJ1-3; 7 nucleotides line up with TRBD1. Germline V lookup: CDR1 MGHRA, CDR2 YSYEKL. The CDR3 sequence is 16 residues long. V shed 2 bases, J shed 2 bases, and the junction held 6 bases outside the gene matches.